This TCR beta chain appears in the sequencing data of a study of identical twins (dated by TCRdb to between 2015 and 2016). As for the study more broadly: To test whether fetal clonotypes persist, the study used deep sequencing on TCR alpha and beta repertoires from monozygotic twins, unrelated adults of various ages, and cord blood. To rule out contamination, the twin experiments were replicated at different times with different library preparation protocols. Overall results and qualifications from the work: Recombination models systematically underestimated out-of-frame TCR alpha sharing in monozygotic twins but agreed with sharing between unrelated individuals. Excess twin sharing in beta out-of-frame sequences was weaker because fewer shared sequences lowered the signal-to-noise ratio. Compared with coincidental sharing between unrelated individuals, out-of-frame TCR alpha sequences shared between twins showed an excess of sequences with low generation probability. Invariant T cells such as MAIT and iNKT could partly confound zero-insertion analyses, although diverse VJ usage argued against such confounding for most clonotypes. Because the same donors could not be followed over many years, the conclusions depended on cross-sectional statistical analysis. Abundant cord blood beta clonotypes had fewer insertions, young adult naive repertoires showed a similar but weaker trend, and memory repertoires showed no such trend.

Only healthy Caucasian donors were included. To note about this clonotype: Its binding antigen is unknown. No base-level quality is on record; no much larger clone is a single base apart.

The CDR3 has 16 amino acids, counting the end cysteine and phenylalanine. Only the CDR3 portion is preserved as DNA: 48 bases, with reading frame beginning at the first base. A distance of 18 bases separates the germline ends of V and J, which lose 5 bases and 5 bases respectively. The germline V gene specifies MDHEN as CDR1 and SYDVKM as CDR2. Library preparation used 5' RACE. The data were produced on an Illumina HiSeq 2000. Template switching added a universal primer binding site, and the final cDNA carried a unique molecular identifier that allowed TCR cDNA molecules to be counted accurately. First-strand cDNA for TCR alpha and beta chains was synthesized from specific primers in the conserved constant-segment region. Each cDNA library was double barcoded, with a SMART-Mk sample barcode plus Illumina barcodes, to control for contamination. TruSeq adapter sequences along with Illumina sample barcodes were introduced in two successive PCR steps. The Illumina HiSeq platform was used with custom primers to sequence TCR alpha and beta cDNA libraries. For the original study's pipeline: MiGEC processed the raw reads to extract unique molecular identifiers, while MiXCR was used to determine the CDR3 positions. Recombination models were inferred per individual with the repgenHMM and IGoR tools using an EM algorithm. The tcR package in R was used for shared clonotype analysis, with sharing normalized by the product of cloneset sizes. To study raw recombination free of thymic and clonal selection effects, out-of-frame nonproductive sequences were analyzed. TCRdb redid the processing of the public reads, applying fastp at Q25 and MiXCR, and retained in-frame beta chains. Every distinct CDR3 protein forms one entry, paired with its most common genes and DNA. TCRdb's processing, not the authors', yielded these V and J calls. A total of around 1.7 million distinct CDR3 sequences appear in this sample, around a third of them only once. The ten largest clones represent over 0.25% of the sample.

Sequencing was done on a sample of cord blood. The TCR comes from a newborn girl in good health. This receptor chain uses TRBV28 and TRBJ2-2; the D region may be TRBD1 or TRBD2, each matching 5 bases equally. CDR3 sequence: CASSALDQGRTGELFF. The DNA sequence follows: TGTGCCAGCAGTGCGTTGGACCAGGGACGGACCGGGGAGCTGTTTTTT.